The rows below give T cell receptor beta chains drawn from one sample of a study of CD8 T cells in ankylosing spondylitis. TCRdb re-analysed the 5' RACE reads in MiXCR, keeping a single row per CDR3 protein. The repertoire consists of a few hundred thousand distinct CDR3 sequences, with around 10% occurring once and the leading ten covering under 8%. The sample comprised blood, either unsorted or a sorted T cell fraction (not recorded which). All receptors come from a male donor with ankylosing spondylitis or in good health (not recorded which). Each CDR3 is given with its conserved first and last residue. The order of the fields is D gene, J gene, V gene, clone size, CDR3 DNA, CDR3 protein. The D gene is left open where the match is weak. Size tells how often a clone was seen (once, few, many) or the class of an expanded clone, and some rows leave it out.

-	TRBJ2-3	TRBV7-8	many	TGTGCCAGCACGGGGGGCGATGGATTGCGCACAGATACGCAGTATTTT	CASTGGDGLRTDTQYF
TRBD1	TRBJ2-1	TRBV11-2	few	TGTGCCAGCAGCCCAGGGGGCGGCCGGTACAATGAGCAGTTCTTC	CASSPGGGRYNEQFF
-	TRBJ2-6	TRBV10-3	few	TGTGCCATGAAGGACCCGTCTGGGGCCAACGTCCTGACTTTC	CAMKDPSGANVLTF
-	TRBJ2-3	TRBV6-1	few	TGTGCCAGCAGTGAAGCGTCCGTGGGGACAGATACGCAGTATTTT	CASSEASVGTDTQYF
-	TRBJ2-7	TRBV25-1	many	TGTGCCAGCAGTGCAGGGTACGAGCAGTACTTC	CASSAGYEQYF
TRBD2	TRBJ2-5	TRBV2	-	TGTGCCAGCAACCCGGGACTAGCGGGAGTTCGAGAGACCCAGTACTTC	CASNPGLAGVRETQYF
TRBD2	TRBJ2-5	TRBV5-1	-	TGCGCCAGCGGGAAAAAGCGGGAGGGCCAAGAGACCCAGTACTTC	CASGKKREGQETQYF
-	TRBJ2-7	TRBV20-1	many	TGCAGTGACCCACCTCCAAATGACAGGCTGGGCTCCTACGAGCAGTACTTC	CSDPPPNDRLGSYEQYF
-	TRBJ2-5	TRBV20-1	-	TGCAGTGCTAGTATCGGGCGGGACCAAGAGACCCAGTACTTC	CSASIGRDQETQYF
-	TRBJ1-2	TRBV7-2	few	TGTGCCAGCAGCGTTATGCCAGCACCTAACTATGGCTACACCTTC	CASSVMPAPNYGYTF
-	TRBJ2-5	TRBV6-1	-	TGTGCCAGCACCAAGATAATCACTAGCCGAGAAGAGACCCAGTACTTC	CASTKIITSREETQYF
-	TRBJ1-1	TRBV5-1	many	TGCGCCAGCAGCTTGGGGACGGAAAGGACTGAAGCTTTCTTT	CASSLGTERTEAFF
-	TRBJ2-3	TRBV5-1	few	TGCGCCAGCAGCCCAAAATGGACGGGAGATACAGATACGCAGTATTTT	CASSPKWTGDTDTQYF
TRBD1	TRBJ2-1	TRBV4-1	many	TGCGCCAGCAGCCAGGAACTTGGGACAGCTGAGCAGTTCTTC	CASSQELGTAEQFF
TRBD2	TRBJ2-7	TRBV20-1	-	TGCAGTGCTAGAGAACTAGCGGGAGTAATCCACGAGCAGTACTTC	CSARELAGVIHEQYF
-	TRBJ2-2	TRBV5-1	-	TGCACCAAAGCAGGGAACGGGGAGCTGTTTTTT	CTKAGNGELFF
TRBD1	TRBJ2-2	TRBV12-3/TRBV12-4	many	TGTGCCAGCAGCCGAACTAGGACAGGGGTTGTCGGGGAGCTGTTTTTT	CASSRTRTGVVGELFF
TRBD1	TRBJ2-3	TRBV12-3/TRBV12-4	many	TGTGCCAGCAGTCTCACGGACAGGGTAGGATCCACAGATACGCAGTATTTT	CASSLTDRVGSTDTQYF
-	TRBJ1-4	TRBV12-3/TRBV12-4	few	TGTGCCAGCACCCTGACAGGAGGAGTAGGGAAACTGTTTTTT	CASTLTGGVGKLFF
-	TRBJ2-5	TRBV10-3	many	TGTGCCATCAGTGTAGCGGTTGGGGAGACCCAGTACTTC	CAISVAVGETQYF
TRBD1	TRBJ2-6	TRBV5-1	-	TGCGCCAGCAGCCTTCGAACCGGGACAGAAAGCTCTGGGGCCAACGTCCTGACTTTC	CASSLRTGTESSGANVLTF
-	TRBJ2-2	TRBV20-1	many	TGCAGTGCTAGAGAGATAAAGGGCATCACCGGGGAGCTGTTTTTT	CSAREIKGITGELFF
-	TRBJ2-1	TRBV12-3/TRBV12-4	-	TGTGCCAGCAGTTCTCGGGGTAGGCAGTTCTTC	CASSSRGRQFF
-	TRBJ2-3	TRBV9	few	TGTGCCAGCAGCGGGTTGGCGGGAAGCACAGATACGCAGTATTTT	CASSGLAGSTDTQYF
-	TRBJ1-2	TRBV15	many	TGTGCCACCAGCAGAGAGGAACTTGGCAGTTCTAACTATGGCTACACCTTC	CATSREELGSSNYGYTF
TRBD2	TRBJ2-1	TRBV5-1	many	TGCGCCAGCAGTCGCACCGGGACTAGCGGAACCAATGAGCAGTTCTTC	CASSRTGTSGTNEQFF
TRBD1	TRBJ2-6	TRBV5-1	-	TGCGCCAGCAGCTTGGATTGGGACAGGGGGTCATCTGGGGCCAACGTCCTGACTTTC	CASSLDWDRGSSGANVLTF
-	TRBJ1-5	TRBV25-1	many	TGTGCCAGCAGTGAATGGGGGGGAGAGGGCCATCAGCCCCAGCATTTT	CASSEWGGEGHQPQHF
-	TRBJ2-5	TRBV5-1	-	TGCGCCAGCAGCTTCGGGTCGAACCGCCAAGAGACCCAGTACTTC	CASSFGSNRQETQYF
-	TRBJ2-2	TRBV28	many	TGTGCCAGCAGTTTCCCGTGGAGCTCGAACACCGGGGAGCTGTTTTTT	CASSFPWSSNTGELFF
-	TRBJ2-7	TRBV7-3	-	TGTGCCAGCAGCCCACTGGGAAACTCCGAGCAGTACTTC	CASSPLGNSEQYF
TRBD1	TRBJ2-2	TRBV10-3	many	TGTGCCATCAGCCTTCAGGGGGAGCTAAACACCGGGGAGCTGTTTTTT	CAISLQGELNTGELFF
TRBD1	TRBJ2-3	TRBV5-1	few	TGCGCCAGCAGCCCGGGACAGTATGCCCAAAATACGCAGTATTTT	CASSPGQYAQNTQYF
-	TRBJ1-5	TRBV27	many	TGTGCCAGTCGGGTCTCTTATAGCAATCAGCCCCAGCATTTT	CASRVSYSNQPQHF
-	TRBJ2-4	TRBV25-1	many	TGTGCCAGCAGTGAGGCCCAGGGAAACATTCAGTACTTC	CASSEAQGNIQYF
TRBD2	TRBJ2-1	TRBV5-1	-	TGCGCCAGCAGCGGCGGGGGGGCCGGTATGGATGAGCAGTTCTTC	CASSGGGAGMDEQFF
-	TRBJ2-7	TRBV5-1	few	TGCGCCAGCAGCTTGGGTCTTGCACCCTCCTACGAGCAGTACTTC	CASSLGLAPSYEQYF
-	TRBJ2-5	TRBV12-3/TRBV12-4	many	TGTGCCAGCAGTCTAGATATCCAAGAGACCCAGTACTTC	CASSLDIQETQYF
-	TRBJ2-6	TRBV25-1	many	TGTGCCAGCATGGGTGGAGTTTCTGGGGCCAACGTCCTGACTTTC	CASMGGVSGANVLTF